Here is one T cell receptor beta chain with its context. The CDR3 consists of 13 residues. V was cut by 6 bases and J by 6 bases, with 15 bases left in between. The sample belongs to a study of T cells in localized non-small cell lung cancer. Here immunoSEQ multiplex PCR was the method, and the copy in TCRdb shows in-frame clones only, minus some. The data show around 10,000 clones, 25% to 30% seen once. The sequence was obtained from a man aged 40 to 70 with stage I lung adenocarcinoma. Sequencing was performed on lung tumor tissue, taken before any cancer treatment. This rearrangement joins TRBV23-1 to TRBJ2-7; D perhaps matches TRBD2 (6 bases). TRBV23-1 is flagged as an ORF with uncertain function. The CDR3 DNA is TGCGCCAGCAGCTTGTTGGGGGAGGCCGAGCAGTACTTC. This gives the protein CASSLLGEAEQYF.